This entry describes one TCR beta chain. As yet, its antigen is unknown. Over several immunoSEQ plates, each subset's genomic DNA was distributed in even portions. Sequenced by immunoSEQ multiplex PCR; TCRdb stores in-frame clones only, minus some. Of fewer than 1.8 million clones in the sample, 98% to 99% were seen once. CDR1 and CDR2 from the germline V gene are SGHRS and YFSETQ. The CDR3 runs to 14 residues. Trimming took 6 bases from V and 1 from J, leaving 8 bases between them. The data originate from a study of shared clonotypes between healthy human individuals. Study-level results: Clonotypes shared by all four donors outscored non-shared clonotypes in generation probability. Naive CD4 clonotypes were shared across a handful of donors at 4% to 5%.

It was into CD45RA+ naive and CD45RA-negative memory subsets that the CD4+ cells were split. The sequence was collected from a young man in good health. Material: naive CD4+ T cells sorted from blood. Subset defined: CD45RA+ positively selected. The V and J genes are TRBV5-1 and TRBJ2-6; D might be TRBD1 or TRBD2, each matching 5 bases. The CDR3 protein is CASTWGSGANVLTF. The DNA of the CDR3 is TGCGCCAGCACTTGGGGGTCTGGGGCCAACGTCCTGACTTTC. Full variable domain (remainder filled in from reference TRBV5-1 and TRBJ2-6): KAGVTQTPRYLIKTRGQQVTLSCSPISGHRSVSWYQQTPGQGLQFLFEYFSETQRNKGNFPGRFSGRQFSNSRSEMNVSTLELGDSALYLCASTWGSGANVLTFGAGSRLTVL.